This passage covers 21 T cell receptor beta chains from one sample sequenced in a study of OX40 agonist ivuxolimab in advanced cancers. Sequencing was performed with immunoSEQ multiplex PCR; in TCRdb, only in-frame clones are kept and a portion is missing. The data contain fewer than 90,000 clones, around 90% of them singletons. Sequences were derived from CD4+ or CD8+ T cells sorted from blood, sampled in a trial of the OX40 agonist ivuxolimab. Receptor source: an adult with an advanced solid tumor such as melanoma, head and neck, liver or kidney cancer.

Concerning this clone itself: Other nucleotide sequences in the sample specify the same CDR3. The chain employs TRBV6-5 and TRBJ1-1; D not certain. This CDR3 is built from 15 residues. V lost 7 bases and J 6 bases, leaving 21 bases between the germline ends. CDR1 and CDR2 (germline): MNHEY, SVGAGI. CDR3 nucleotide sequence: TGTGCCAGCATCAACGCAGGAAGCCGGCTGGCTGAAGCTTTCTTT. This sequence encodes CASINAGSRLAEAFF.

The chain is built from TRBV13 and TRBJ2-3, with TRBD2 matching over 15 bases. This CDR3 comprises 19 residues. Looked up from germline, CDR1 is PRHDT and CDR2 is FYEKMQ (reference sequence). Trimming removed 1 base from V and 4 bases from J; junction bases left unmatched: 9. The CDR3 reads CASSLERTSGRASSDTQYF. CDR3 sequence (DNA): TGTGCCAGCAGCTTAGAGAGGACTAGCGGGAGGGCCTCATCAGATACGCAGTATTTT.

V and J are TRBV18 and TRBJ2-7, with TRBD1 as a possible D gene (5 bases). The V and J ends lost 0 bases and 2 bases respectively, with 11 bases between them. CDR1 and CDR2 (germline): KGHSH, LQKENI. The length of the CDR3 is 15 residues. CDR3 region: CASSPPPGRAYEQYF. CDR3 DNA sequence: TGTGCCAGCTCACCACCTCCAGGGCGAGCCTACGAGCAGTACTTC.

The genes are TRBV9 and TRBJ1-3; 10 nucleotides line up with TRBD1. The CDR3 extends over 16 amino acids. Germline V gene sequence: CDR1 SGDLS, CDR2 YYNGEE. The junction had 7 bases not matched to a gene; V was cut back by 3 bases and J by 4 bases. This CDR3 is CASSAPGTGAGNTIYF. The CDR3 region has the DNA TGTGCCAGCAGCGCCCCAGGGACAGGGGCAGGAAACACCATATATTTT.

This clone has just one count. The V gene is TRBV5-6, the J gene TRBJ1-2; D unclear. V was clipped by 6 bases and J by 7 bases, with 13 bases between them. Germline V gene sequence: CDR1 SGHDT, CDR2 YYEEEE. The CDR3 is made up of 12 amino acids. The CDR3 nucleotides are TGTGCCAGCAAGGAAGGGTCTGGTGGCTACACCTTC. Protein product: CASKEGSGGYTF.

The rearrangement links TRBV2 to TRBJ1-2; 8 bases are a match to TRBD1. The CDR3 runs to 13 residues. The germline CDR1 and CDR2 sequences are SNHLY and FYNNEI. After removal of 6 bases from V and 7 bases from J, the junction contained 7 bases not matched to a gene. DNA of the CDR3: TGTGCCAGCAGAAGCCAGGGGGCTGGTGGCTACACCTTC. It codes for CASRSQGAGGYTF.

J is TRBJ2-1 and V is TRBV5-1; 15 positions agree with TRBD2. The V gene's germline CDR1 is SGHRS and CDR2 YFSETQ. With 2 bases clipped from V and 7 bases from J, the junction kept 4 bases outside the gene matches. CDR3 length equals 16 residues. The CDR3 is CASSFSGTSGGNEQFF. As DNA, the CDR3 is TGCGCCAGCAGCTTCTCCGGGACTAGCGGGGGGAATGAGCAGTTCTTC.

J is TRBJ1-1 and V is TRBV6-5, with D possibly TRBD1 on 5 matching bases. Germline loops: CDR1 MNHEY, CDR2 SVGAGI. CDR3 length equals 13 residues. V was clipped by 7 bases and J by 0 bases, with 9 bases between them. In nucleotides, the CDR3 is TGTGCCAGCACCTGGGGGTTGAACACTGAAGCTTTCTTT. It codes for CASTWGLNTEAFF.

The chain employs TRBV2 and TRBJ1-5; no firm D call. The CDR3 is made up of 14 amino acids. Germline lookup yields CDR1 SNHLY and CDR2 FYNNEI. V was cut by 2 bases and J by 7 bases, with 12 bases left in between. The CDR3, as DNA: TGTGCCAGCAGTGAATGGGGAATTTGGCAGCCCCAGCATTTT. As protein: CASSEWGIWQPQHF.

Only one count was recorded for this clone. The chain is built from TRBV14 and TRBJ2-3; 11 positions match TRBD2. V was pared by 3 bases and J by 5 bases, with 7 bases of the junction left unmatched. The CDR3 covers 16 residues. CDR1 is SGHDN and CDR2 is FVKESK in the germline V gene. In nucleotides, the CDR3 is TGTGCCAGCAGCCAGGGGACTAGCGGCCTGGGAGATACGCAGTATTTT. It codes for CASSQGTSGLGDTQYF.

The chain combines TRBV2 with TRBJ2-5, with D hard to call. This CDR3 is built from 13 residues. Germline-derived CDR1 and CDR2 are SNHLY and FYNNEI. Trimming stripped 7 bases from V and 7 bases from J, with 16 bases between. The CDR3 DNA sequence: TGTGCCAGCATCCAGACGGCCAAGGGGACCCAGTACTTC. It yields the protein CASIQTAKGTQYF.

As concerns this clone: The junction shows a germline mismatch at one end, possibly a read error. The chain uses TRBV11-2 and TRBJ1-1, with 7 bases fitting TRBD1. The germline V gene encodes CDR1 SGHAT and CDR2 FQNNGV. The CDR3 is made up of 13 amino acids. CDR3 bases: TGTGCCAGCAGCCCAGGGGGGAACATTGAAGCTTTCTTT. Translation: CASSPGGNIEAFF.

The chain uses TRBV19 and TRBJ1-1; a weak D match, TRBD1 (5 bases). From germline, CDR1 is LNHDA and CDR2 SQIVND (reference sequence). V lost 2 bases and J 6 bases, leaving 13 bases between the germline ends. There are 14 residues in the CDR3. For the CDR3, the DNA is TGTGCCAGTAGTATATCCGGGGGTAGGTCTGAAGCTTTCTTT. This sequence encodes CASSISGGRSEAFF.

This chain's CDR3 is CASSYPKGQGGSEQYF. In DNA, the CDR3 is TGTGCCAGCAGTTACCCAAAGGGACAGGGGGGTAGCGAGCAGTACTTC. The V call is TRBV6-6, the J call TRBJ2-7, with 11 bases matching TRBD1. The CDR3 totals 16 residues. Trimming removed 2 bases from V and 6 bases from J; junction bases left unmatched: 9. The germline V gene encodes CDR1 MNHNY and CDR2 SVGAGI (reference sequence).

The genes are TRBV5-1 and TRBJ2-5, with 10 bases identical to TRBD2. From germline, CDR1 is SGHRS and CDR2 YFSETQ. CDR3 size: 16 residues. The trim removed 4 bases at V and 7 bases at J, leaving 13 bases unmatched. As DNA, the CDR3 is TGCGCCAGCAGCCCCCAGACTAGCGGGTCGAGTGGGACCCAGTACTTC. Translating gives CASSPQTSGSSGTQYF.

This chain connects TRBV6-5 to TRBJ2-5; D is unclear. Trimming took off 6 bases at V and 2 bases at J, with 16 bases between the two ends. This CDR3 has 15 residues. Germline CDR1 MNHEY, CDR2 SVGAGI. The CDR3 DNA reads TGTGCCAGCAGCTCCTCGGACGGCAAACAAGAGACCCAGTACTTC. It is translated as CASSSSDGKQETQYF.

The chain uses TRBV9 and TRBJ2-1; 10 nucleotides match TRBD2. Germline V lookup: CDR1 SGDLS, CDR2 YYNGEE. CDR3 length equals 15 residues. With V trimmed by 4 bases and J by 7 bases, 8 bases remained unmatched. CDR3 nucleotides: TGTGCCAGCAGCCTAACTAGCGGGGTGGTGAATGAGCAGTTCTTC. Amino acids: CASSLTSGVVNEQFF.

V and J are TRBV5-1 and TRBJ2-1, with 10 bases matching TRBD2. The CDR3 contains 15 residues. Germline V gives CDR1 SGHRS, CDR2 YFSETQ. The junction had 5 bases not matched to a gene; V was cut back by 0 bases and J by 8 bases. Here the CDR3 DNA reads TGCGCCAGCAGCTTGGGGCTAGCGGGAGCCTATGAGCAGTTCTTC. It codes for CASSLGLAGAYEQFF.

The genes are TRBV10-1 and TRBJ2-1; D not certain. The V end lost 3 bases, the J end lost 6 bases, and 6 bases lay between the germline ends. This CDR3 is 12 amino acids long. Germline loops: CDR1 WNHNN, CDR2 SYGVQD (reference sequence). The CDR3 spells CASSDGFNEQFF. CDR3 in DNA: TGCGCCAGCAGTGATGGGTTCAATGAGCAGTTCTTC.

This chain connects TRBV5-6 to TRBJ2-2; D gene uncertain. The germline V gene encodes CDR1 SGHDT and CDR2 YYEEEE. The germline V and J ends were trimmed by 0 bases and 1 base, with 7 bases remaining between them. The CDR3 runs 15 residues. This CDR3 reads CASSLGRMNTGELFF. DNA for the CDR3: TGTGCCAGCAGCTTGGGACGGATGAACACCGGGGAGCTGTTTTTT.

This clone was picked up a small number of times. The chain employs TRBV5-6 and TRBJ1-4, with a possible D match to TRBD1 (5 bases). CDR1 is SGHDT and CDR2 is YYEEEE in the germline V gene. The CDR3 contains 12 residues. Deletions cut 4 bases from V and 8 bases from J, with 9 bases between. The CDR3 here is CASSRDLEKLFF. For the CDR3, the DNA is TGTGCCAGCAGCCGGGACCTGGAAAAACTGTTTTTT.